The 24 T cell receptor beta chains below were found in one sample sequenced in a study of T cell repertoires in cytomegalovirus infection. These TCRs' antigens remain unknown. In TCRdb, the reads were re-called with MiXCR into one record per CDR3 protein. This table has roughly 350,000 distinct CDR3 sequences, about a third appearing once. The starting material was cultured PBMCs, obtained from culture after CMV antigen stimulation. These receptors came from a human donor in good health (CMV status not recorded). Some clones in this sample may be carry-over from other donors' samples.

This chain uses TRBV7-8 with TRBJ2-1, with D possibly TRBD1 on 6 matching bases. In germline, CDR1 is SGHVS, CDR2 FQNEAQ. The CDR3 sequence is 15 residues long. The germline V and J ends were trimmed by 7 bases and 6 bases, with 19 bases remaining between them. CDR3 in amino acids: CASTPGVVVANEQFF. In DNA form, the CDR3 reads TGTGCCAGCACCCCAGGGGTGGTAGTCGCCAATGAGCAGTTCTTC.

There are a few counts of this clonotype. V is TRBV4-1 and J is TRBJ1-6; D possibly corresponds to TRBD1 (6 bases). CDR1 and CDR2 from the germline V gene are MGHRA and YSYEKL. The V gene lost 0 bases and the J gene lost 4 bases, with 10 bases spanning the gap. This CDR3 spans 16 amino acids. DNA for the CDR3: TGCGCCAGCAGCCAAGATAGGACAGTTTATAATTCACCCCTCCACTTT. Its protein is CASSQDRTVYNSPLHF.

In this sample, this clonotype turned up a few times. This chain links TRBV12-3 or TRBV12-4 with TRBJ1-2; perhaps TRBD1 as D (6 bases). Trimming removed 4 bases at V and 8 bases at J, with 11 bases between. This CDR3 is 12 amino acids long. Here the CDR3 DNA reads TGTGCCAGCAGTTACAGGGAGCTCGGCTACACCTTC. Protein: CASSYRELGYTF.

This sequence joins TRBV7-9 and TRBJ2-1; D uncertain. Per the germline V gene, CDR1 is SEHNR and CDR2 is FQNEAQ (reference sequence). Trimming took 2 bases from V and 9 from J, leaving 11 bases between them. CDR3 length equals 13 residues. The CDR3 protein is CASSLNALAEQFF. CDR3 nucleotides: TGTGCCAGCAGCTTAAACGCGTTGGCTGAGCAGTTCTTC. Full variable domain (outside the CDR3, taken from reference TRBV7-9 and TRBJ2-1): DTGVSQNPRHKITKRGQNVTFRCDPISEHNRLYWYRQTLGQGPEFLTYFQNEAQLEKSRLLSDRFSAERPKGSFSTLEIQRTEQGDSAMYLCASSLNALAEQFFGPGTRLTVL.

This sequence joins TRBV13 and TRBJ2-7; perhaps D is TRBD1 or TRBD2 (6 bases each). Germline V gives CDR1 PRHDT, CDR2 FYEKMQ (reference sequence). Trimming pared 3 bases from V and 3 bases from J, leaving 12 bases between. This CDR3 comprises 14 residues. The CDR3 DNA reads as TGTGCCAGCAGCTTTGGAGGGGGGAACTACGAGCAGTACTTC. This translates into CASSFGGGNYEQYF.

V and J are TRBV12-3 or TRBV12-4 and TRBJ1-2; 9 bases are shared with TRBD1. V gave up 2 bases and J gave up 8 bases; unmatched junction bases: 9. CDR3 length: 15 amino acids. The CDR3 nucleotides are TGTGCCAGCAGTTTATCCACAGGGGGCGCGGGAGGCTACACCTTC. Protein product: CASSLSTGGAGGYTF.

V gene TRBV19 combines with J gene TRBJ1-1; D gene unclear. CDR3 length: 11 amino acids. Trimming left V 2 bases short and J 7 bases short, with 5 bases between. Looked up from germline, CDR1 is LNHDA and CDR2 is SQIVND (reference sequence). This CDR3 is CASSIHGEAFF. The CDR3 DNA reads as TGTGCCAGTAGTATACACGGTGAAGCTTTCTTT.

The sample holds a few counts of this clonotype. This chain links TRBV20-1 with TRBJ2-3, with 13 bases fitting TRBD2. This CDR3 has 15 residues. From germline, CDR1 is DFQATT and CDR2 SNEGSKA (reference sequence). Trimming at V came to 6 bases and at J to 8 bases, leaving 11 bases not matched to a gene. In DNA form, the CDR3 reads TGCAGTGCCGGGAGACTAGCGGGAGGAAGGGCTACGCAGTATTTT. Its translation is CSAGRLAGGRATQYF.

This clonotype was counted a few times. The chain is built from TRBV15 and TRBJ2-2, with TRBD1 matching over 8 bases. Unmatched junction bases numbered 3, after V lost 5 bases and J lost 1 base. CDR3 length: 15 amino acids. The V gene's germline CDR1 is LNHNV and CDR2 YYDKDF (reference sequence). The CDR3 protein is CATSPDRENTGELFF. The CDR3 region has the DNA TGTGCCACCAGCCCGGACAGGGAGAACACCGGGGAGCTGTTTTTT.

The rearrangement uses TRBV11-2 and TRBJ2-3; possibly TRBD2 for D (8 bases). Per germline, CDR1 SGHAT and CDR2 FQNNGV. The CDR3 sequence is 18 residues long. V was shortened by 5 bases and J by 2 bases, with 23 bases between the two germline ends. CDR3 sequence (DNA): TGTGCCAGCAGCCCGAGAGGGGGCGGGAGGCAATACACAGATACGCAGTATTTT. It codes for CASSPRGGGRQYTDTQYF.

The chain recombines TRBV28 with TRBJ2-4; D is ambiguous. V lost 7 bases, J lost 1 base, and 14 bases lay in between. From germline, CDR1 is MDHEN and CDR2 SYDVKM. The CDR3 length is 15 residues. CDR3 in amino acids: CASNPPGLAKNIQYF. In DNA form, the CDR3 reads TGTGCCAGCAACCCCCCTGGGCTTGCCAAAAACATTCAGTACTTC.

The chain is built from TRBV20-1 and TRBJ2-3; 10 nucleotides agree with TRBD2. The V gene end was trimmed by 7 bases and the J gene end by 5 bases; junction bases not matched to a gene: 18. This CDR3 is built from 17 residues. Germline loops: CDR1 DFQATT, CDR2 SNEGSKA (reference sequence). This CDR3 is CSVLIRDSSSGRDTQYF. DNA for the CDR3: TGCAGTGTTCTCATACGGGACAGTTCTAGCGGGAGAGATACGCAGTATTTT.

This clonotype was seen repeatedly, ten times or more. V is TRBV18 and J is TRBJ2-7; D gene ambiguous. From germline, CDR1 is KGHSH and CDR2 LQKENI. Trimming took 2 bases from V and 2 from J, leaving 10 bases between them. This CDR3 region has 14 residues. The CDR3 sequence: CASSPRSSTYEQYF. For the CDR3, the DNA is TGTGCCAGCTCACCAAGATCCAGTACCTACGAGCAGTACTTC.

This clonotype turned up a few times. This rearrangement joins TRBV7-2 to TRBJ1-2; D remains ambiguous. This CDR3 spans 13 amino acids. The ends were cut back, 3 bases at V and 8 bases at J, with 13 bases in the middle. Per germline, CDR1 SGHTA and CDR2 FQGNSA. CDR3 protein: CASSFKTGMGYTF. In nucleotides, the CDR3 is TGTGCCAGCAGCTTTAAGACCGGAATGGGCTACACCTTC.

The chain recombines TRBV5-1 with TRBJ1-5, with D perhaps TRBD1 (5 bases). Trimming took off 1 base at V and 2 bases at J, with 10 bases between the two ends. The CDR3 contains 15 residues. The V gene's germline CDR1 is SGHRS and CDR2 YFSETQ. CDR3 loop: CASSLSGAGNQPQHF. The DNA of the CDR3 is TGCGCCAGCAGCTTGTCCGGGGCGGGCAATCAGCCCCAGCATTTT.

This clonotype turned up a few times. The chain combines TRBV7-3 with TRBJ2-7, with D perhaps TRBD2 (5 bases). The germline V gene encodes CDR1 SGHTA and CDR2 FQGTGA. The V gene lost 1 base and the J gene lost 0 bases, with 10 bases spanning the gap. CDR3 length: 15 amino acids. The CDR3 here is CASSLRNGVSYEQYF. CDR3 in DNA: TGTGCCAGCAGCTTAAGGAACGGGGTCTCCTACGAGCAGTACTTC.

CDR3 sequence (DNA): TGTGCCAGCAGCTCGATAGGGTCCGGGGAGCTGTTTTTT. Translated: CASSSIGSGELFF. This sequence joins TRBV7-3 and TRBJ2-2; D remains ambiguous. Germline V gene lookup returns CDR1 SGHTA and CDR2 FQGTGA. This CDR3 contains 13 residues. The germline V and J ends were trimmed by 4 bases and 6 bases, with 9 bases remaining between them.

This clonotype was observed a handful of times. V and J are TRBV7-2 and TRBJ2-7; D remains ambiguous. V was shortened by 5 bases and J by 3 bases, with 8 bases between the two germline ends. The V gene's germline CDR1 is SGHTA and CDR2 FQGNSA. The CDR3 runs 12 residues. The CDR3 spells CASSQTIYEQYF. As DNA, the CDR3 is TGTGCCAGCAGCCAAACGATCTACGAGCAGTACTTC.

In its sample, this clonotype was seen a few times. This chain uses TRBV19 with TRBJ2-5, with D perhaps TRBD1 (5 bases). CDR3 size: 14 residues. Trimming removed 1 base at V and 2 bases at J, with 8 bases between. Germline assignment: CDR1 LNHDA and CDR2 SQIVND (reference sequence). The DNA for the CDR3 is TGTGCCAGTAGTATAGGAAGGGGACAAGAGACCCAGTACTTC. Its protein product is CASSIGRGQETQYF.

This clonotype appeared many times. The chain combines TRBV7-2 with TRBJ1-1; no clear D gene. V lost 5 bases to trimming and J lost 7 bases, with 11 bases between them. The CDR3 runs 12 residues. Germline loops: CDR1 SGHTA, CDR2 FQGNSA. CDR3 amino acids: CASSEMRIEAFF. The CDR3 DNA is TGTGCCAGCAGCGAAATGCGGATTGAAGCTTTCTTT.

This clonotype was seen many times. The chain combines TRBV7-2 with TRBJ1-6; tentatively, D is TRBD1 (5 bases). Germline CDR1 SGHTA, CDR2 FQGNSA. This CDR3 region has 14 residues. Trimming removed 5 bases from V and 7 bases from J, with 12 bases in between. The CDR3 DNA follows: TGTGCCAGCAGCCCCAGACAGTACAATTCACCCCTCCACTTT. Translating gives CASSPRQYNSPLHF.

The rearrangement uses TRBV7-2 and TRBJ1-5; no firm D call. CDR1 is SGHTA and CDR2 is FQGNSA in the germline V gene. The ends were cut back, 5 bases at V and 11 bases at J, with 19 bases in the middle. The CDR3 runs to 14 residues. CDR3 bases: TGTGCCAGCAGCCCCCTTGCGAATGCCCTGGCCCAGCATTTT. Protein product: CASSPLANALAQHF.

This sequence joins TRBV10-3 and TRBJ2-1; the D gene could be TRBD1 or TRBD2 (5 bases each). Germline assignment: CDR1 ENHRY and CDR2 SYGVKD. The V end lost 4 bases, the J end lost 6 bases, and 10 bases lay between the germline ends. CDR3 length equals 13 residues. CDR3 region: CAISVGEINEQFF. CDR3 DNA: TGTGCCATCAGTGTGGGGGAAATCAATGAGCAGTTCTTC.

This sequence joins TRBV30 and TRBJ1-4; D gene uncertain. Germline assignment: CDR1 GTSNPN and CDR2 SVGIG (reference sequence). The V and J ends lost 1 base and 3 bases respectively, with 6 bases between them. CDR3 length: 13 residues. The DNA for the CDR3 is TGTGCCTGGAGTGCCCAGGCTAATGAAAAACTGTTTTTT. Translated, it gives CAWSAQANEKLFF.